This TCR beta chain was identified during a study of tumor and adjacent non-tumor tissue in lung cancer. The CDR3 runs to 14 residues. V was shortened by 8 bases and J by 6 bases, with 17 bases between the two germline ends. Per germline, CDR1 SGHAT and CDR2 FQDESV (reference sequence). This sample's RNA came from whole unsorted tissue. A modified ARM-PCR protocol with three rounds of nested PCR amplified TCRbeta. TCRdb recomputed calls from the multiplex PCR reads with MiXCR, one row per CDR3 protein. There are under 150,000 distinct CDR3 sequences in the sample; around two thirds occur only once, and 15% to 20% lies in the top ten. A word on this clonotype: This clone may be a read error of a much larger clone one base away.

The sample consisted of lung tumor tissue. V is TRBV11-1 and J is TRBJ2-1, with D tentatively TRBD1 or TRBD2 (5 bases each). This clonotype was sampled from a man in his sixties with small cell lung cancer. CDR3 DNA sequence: TGTGCCAGCTTGGCTAGCAGGGTCTTCAATGAGCAGTTCTTC. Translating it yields CASLASRVFNEQFF. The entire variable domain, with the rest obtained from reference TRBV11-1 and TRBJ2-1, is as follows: EAEVAQSPRYKITEKSQAVAFWCDPISGHATLYWYRQILGQGPELLVQFQDESVVDDSQLPKDRFSAERLKGVDSTLKIQPAELGDSAMYLCASLASRVFNEQFFGPGTRLTVL.